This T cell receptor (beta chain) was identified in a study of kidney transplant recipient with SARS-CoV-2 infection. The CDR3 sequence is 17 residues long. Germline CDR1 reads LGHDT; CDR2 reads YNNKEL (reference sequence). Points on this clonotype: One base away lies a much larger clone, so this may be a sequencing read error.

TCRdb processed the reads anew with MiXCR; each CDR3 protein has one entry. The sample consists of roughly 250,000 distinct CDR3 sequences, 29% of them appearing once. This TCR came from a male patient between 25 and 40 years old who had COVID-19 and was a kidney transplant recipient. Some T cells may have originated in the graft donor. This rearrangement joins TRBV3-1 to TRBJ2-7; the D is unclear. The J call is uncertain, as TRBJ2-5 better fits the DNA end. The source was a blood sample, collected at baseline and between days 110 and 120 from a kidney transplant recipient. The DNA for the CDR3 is TGTGCCAGCAGCAATCGAGATCTCATTTCTTTCTCTGAGACCCAGTACTTC. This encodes CASSNRDLISFSETQYF.